This TCR beta chain was sequenced for a study of blood T cell repertoires in COVID-19. As for the study in general: Acute and convalescent COVID-19 samples came from the United States, Italy and Spain. In each case, the material was cDNA or gDNA derived from T cells, B-cell-depleted T cells, or PBMCs.

In the source study's methods: Estimates of nucleated cell counts were drawn from the amplification of reference gene primers. Sequenced by immunoSEQ multiplex PCR; TCRdb stores in-frame clones only, minus some. That table furnishes V, J and clone size, whereas the DNA furnished D and trimming. The sample lists approximately 450,000 clones, about 89% occurring once. CDR1 SGDLS and CDR2 YYNGEE come from the germline V gene. With 3 bases removed from V and 2 bases from J, the gap between germline ends came to 15 bases. The CDR3 is made up of 15 amino acids. This sequence was found in a woman under 40 with acute or convalescent COVID-19. The specimen sequenced was peripheral blood. The V call is TRBV9, the J call TRBJ2-7; possible D gene TRBD1, 6 bases. The CDR3 DNA sequence: TGTGCCAGCAGCGAACGGGACACGAATACCTACGAGCAGTACTTC. Translating it yields CASSERDTNTYEQYF.